The entry below describes one T cell receptor (beta chain). Its antigen is not known. The data derive from a study of identical twins. The CDR3 covers 16 residues. Deletions cut 0 bases from V and 0 bases from J, with 12 bases between. In germline, CDR1 is DFQATT, CDR2 SNEGSKA (reference sequence). Findings and limits, study-wide: Models underestimated how often monozygotic twins shared out-of-frame TCR alpha.

Each CDR3 protein gets one entry after TCRdb re-called the 5' RACE reads with MiXCR. Here the sample spans roughly 500,000 distinct CDR3 sequences, about 20% being singletons. These records were also assigned to another study, of T cells expressing NK-cell markers.

The TCR originated in a young woman in good health. The V gene is TRBV20-1, the J gene TRBJ2-4; no definite D call. The material sequenced was CD4+ T cells sorted from blood. The CDR3 bases are TGCAGTGCTAGAGAAGGAAGGAACATAGCCAAAAACATTCAGTACTTC. Residues: CSAREGRNIAKNIQYF.